Following are 5 T cell receptor beta chains from one sample sequenced in a study of cytomegalovirus exposure and HLA in healthy donors. Sequenced by immunoSEQ multiplex PCR; TCRdb stores in-frame clones only, minus some. The sample consists of over 150,000 clones, around nine tenths of them appearing once. The sample taken for sequencing was PBMCs. These TCRs come from a man aged 18 to 29 in good health and CMV-seropositive.

The rearrangement uses TRBV4-1 and TRBJ1-1, with a weak D call TRBD1 (5 bases). V was cut by 3 bases and J by 4 bases, with 21 bases left in between. Per the germline V gene, CDR1 is MGHRA and CDR2 is YSYEKL. The CDR3 spans 17 residues. In DNA, the CDR3 is TGCGCCAGCAGCCACAAGATGGGGGGGGTGGAAGGCACTGAAGCTTTCTTT. The encoded protein is CASSHKMGGVEGTEAFF.

J is TRBJ2-5 and V is TRBV18; 9 bases are shared with TRBD1. The junction had 4 bases not matched to a gene; V was cut back by 1 base and J by 1 base. CDR1 is KGHSH, CDR2 LQKENI, per germline. CDR3 size: 16 residues. The CDR3 here is CASSPQGQGLQETQYF. As DNA, the CDR3 is TGTGCCAGCTCACCACAGGGACAGGGACTCCAAGAGACCCAGTACTTC.

The CDR3 region has the DNA TGTGCCAGCTCACTAGGGACAGGGACAGATACGCAGTATTTT. Protein: CASSLGTGTDTQYF. The chain combines TRBV18 with TRBJ2-3; 9 positions agree with TRBD1. V dropped 4 bases and J dropped 3; count of bases not matched to a gene: 2. Germline loops: CDR1 KGHSH, CDR2 LQKENI. The CDR3 has 14 residues.

The chain uses TRBV7-9 and TRBJ2-1; 13 positions match TRBD2. J was trimmed by 10 bases and V by 1 base; bases with no gene match: 16. The CDR3 is 19 residues long. CDR1 is SEHNR and CDR2 is FQNEAQ in the germline V gene (reference sequence). The CDR3 loop is CASSLETQLAGGRYREQFF. CDR3 DNA sequence: TGTGCCAGCAGCTTAGAGACCCAACTAGCGGGAGGGCGGTATAGGGAGCAGTTCTTC.

V and J are TRBV5-1 and TRBJ1-1, with D possibly matching TRBD1 (6 bases). Germline CDR1 reads SGHRS; CDR2 reads YFSETQ. V was clipped by 5 bases and J by 2 bases, with 13 bases between them. The CDR3 is made up of 14 amino acids. The CDR3 loop is CASRGGDGNTEAFF. The CDR3 DNA reads TGCGCCAGCAGAGGGGGGGACGGAAACACTGAAGCTTTCTTT.